One and the same sample provided the 19 T cell receptor beta chains below, sequenced in a study of blood T cells in healthy people across ages. Next came a second PCR, run for 7 to 11 cycles, which used a sample-barcoded 5' primer along with a J-beta primer mix. TCRdb re-called the 5' RACE reads through MiXCR, storing one row per CDR3 protein. Among some 1.8 million distinct CDR3 sequences listed, 30% to 40% were seen once. The sequencing sample was made of blood. Receptor source: a human donor in good health.

This clonotype was counted between two and nine times. The rearrangement links TRBV4-3 to TRBJ1-4; maybe TRBD1 (5 bases). There are 16 residues in the CDR3. Trimming took 0 bases from V and 4 from J, leaving 12 bases between them. From germline, CDR1 is LGHNA and CDR2 YSLEER. The CDR3 DNA sequence: TGCGCCAGCAGCCAAGATCCCGGGGGGTTTAATGAAAAACTGTTTTTT. It yields the protein CASSQDPGGFNEKLFF.

This clonotype was observed a few times. The chain has TRBV6-1 and TRBJ2-1; D not resolved. This CDR3 spans 12 amino acids. Germline CDR1 is MNHNS and CDR2 is SASEGT. V was cut by 0 bases and J by 7 bases, with 4 bases left in between. The CDR3 DNA reads as TGTGCCAGCAGTGAAGCCGTAAATGAGCAGTTCTTC. Residues: CASSEAVNEQFF.

The count of this clonotype is one. Sequence at one end of the junction differs from germline and may be a read error. The chain couples TRBV20-1 to TRBJ2-3; D is possibly TRBD2 (5 bases). The CDR3 covers 11 residues. Germline assignment: CDR1 DFQATT and CDR2 SNEGSKA (reference sequence). The CDR3: CRATQRNTQYF. The CDR3 DNA reads TGCAGGGCTACTCAGCGGAATACGCAGTATTTT.

This chain connects TRBV7-9 to TRBJ2-7; maybe TRBD2 (5 bases). The CDR3 is 14 residues long. From germline, CDR1 is SEHNR and CDR2 FQNEAQ (reference sequence). With 4 bases removed from V and 2 bases from J, the gap between germline ends came to 12 bases. CDR3 region: CASSCRAATYEQYF. The DNA for the CDR3 is TGTGCCAGCAGCTGTCGAGCGGCTACCTACGAGCAGTACTTC.

This clonotype was seen repeatedly, ten times or more. The chain employs TRBV5-1 and TRBJ1-2, with D tentatively TRBD1 (6 bases). Germline values: CDR1 SGHRS, CDR2 YFSETQ. CDR3 length: 16 amino acids. Trimming shortened V by 2 bases and J by 13 bases, and 27 bases separated the two germline ends. As DNA, the CDR3 is TGCGCCAGCAGCTTCGGAGACAGGTATCTGAGACCTGCGGCCACCTTC. Translating gives CASSFGDRYLRPAATF.

The chain combines TRBV4-1 with TRBJ2-6; D is perhaps TRBD2 (6 bases). The V and J ends lost 4 bases and 1 base respectively, with 14 bases between them. Germline V CDR1 and CDR2: MGHRA, YSYEKL. The CDR3 consists of 17 residues. The CDR3 sequence is CASSRTRRGSGANVLTF. Here the CDR3 DNA reads TGCGCCAGCAGCCGCACAAGGAGGGGATCTGGGGCCAACGTCCTGACTTTC.

The sample holds a few counts of this clonotype. The V and J genes are TRBV19 and TRBJ1-1; D uncertain. CDR1 is LNHDA and CDR2 is SQIVND in the germline V gene (reference sequence). V dropped 3 bases and J dropped 1 base, with 6 bases sitting between them. The CDR3 has 13 residues. The CDR3 loop is CASSIRENTEAFF. Written as DNA, the CDR3 is TGTGCCAGTAGTATTAGAGAGAACACTGAAGCTTTCTTT.

This clonotype has just one count. The genes are TRBV7-8 and TRBJ1-4; 10 bases align to TRBD1. The germline CDR1 and CDR2 sequences are SGHVS and FQNEAQ. The V and J ends lost 7 bases and 0 bases, in that order; junction bases with no gene match: 17. This CDR3 comprises 20 residues. DNA for the CDR3: TGTGCCAGCACCGAGATCAATACCGGGACAGGGGCCGCAACTAATGAAAAACTGTTTTTT. Its translation: CASTEINTGTGAATNEKLFF.

This clonotype showed up just a few times. The gene calls are TRBV7-2 and TRBJ2-7, with D possibly called TRBD1 or TRBD2 (5 bases each). Trimming pared 5 bases from V and 3 bases from J, leaving 20 bases between. Per the germline V gene, CDR1 is SGHTA and CDR2 is FQGNSA. This CDR3 contains 16 residues. The CDR3 loop reads CASSPGRTGAFYEQYF. CDR3 DNA sequence: TGTGCCAGCAGCCCTGGTCGGACCGGGGCCTTCTACGAGCAGTACTTC.

This clonotype was detected only once. The genes are TRBV14 and TRBJ1-2; perhaps TRBD1 as D (5 bases). The CDR3 covers 15 residues. The V end was cut by 0 bases, the J end by 7 bases, with 15 bases between. Looked up from germline, CDR1 is SGHDN and CDR2 is FVKESK. The DNA for the CDR3 is TGTGCCAGCAGCCAAGATTTTTCAGGGCGGCGTGGCTACACCTTC. Translation gives CASSQDFSGRRGYTF.

This clonotype was found a few times. The chain couples TRBV29-1 to TRBJ2-7, with D unresolved. V was clipped by 3 bases and J by 2 bases, with 11 bases between them. CDR3 length equals 13 residues. Germline V gene lookup returns CDR1 SQVTM and CDR2 ANQGSEA. The CDR3 DNA sequence: TGCAGCGTTGACGGCCAGAACCCCTACGAGCAGTACTTC. It encodes CSVDGQNPYEQYF.

There are a few counts of this clonotype. CDR3 in DNA: TGTGCCAGCAGCTCGACAGGAATAAGCTCTGGGGCCAACGTCCTGACTTTC. Amino acid sequence: CASSSTGISSGANVLTF. This chain connects TRBV7-9 to TRBJ2-6, with D perhaps matching TRBD1 (6 bases). In germline, CDR1 is SEHNR, CDR2 FQNEAQ (reference sequence). CDR3 size: 17 residues. With 4 bases removed from V and 0 bases from J, the gap between germline ends came to 13 bases.

The chain is built from TRBV6-2 or TRBV6-3 and TRBJ2-2; TRBD1 aligns across 7 bases. The germline gives CDR1 MNHEY, CDR2 SVGEGT. There are 14 residues in the CDR3. The ends lost 10 bases at V and 5 bases at J; junction bases unmatched: 10. As DNA, the CDR3 is TGTGCCACCAACCGGGACAGTGTAACCGGGGAGCTGTTTTTT. It specifies CATNRDSVTGELFF.

Comments on this clonotype: Germline and junction disagree at one end, which may indicate a read error. The V call is TRBV18, the J call TRBJ2-5; D uncertain. Germline CDR1 is KGHSH and CDR2 is LQKENI. The CDR3 is made up of 13 amino acids. CDR3 in amino acids: CASSPSFSETQYF. The CDR3 DNA reads as TGTGCCAGTTCACCATCTTTCTCAGAGACCCAGTACTTC.

With regard to this clonotype: An end of the junction does not agree with germline; a read error may underlie this. In nucleotides, the CDR3 is TGCGCCAGCAGCTTGTCACCGGGACAGCTCCAAGAGACTCAGTACTTC. Translating it yields CASSLSPGQLQETQYF. V usage is TRBV5-1 and J usage is TRBJ2-5; 7 nucleotides agree with TRBD1. Germline CDR1 and CDR2: SGHRS and YFSETQ. The CDR3 sequence is 16 residues long.

V usage is TRBV11-2 and J usage is TRBJ2-3; 8 bases are shared with TRBD1. Germline V gene sequence: CDR1 SGHAT, CDR2 FQNNGV. The CDR3 covers 16 residues. V lost 1 base, J lost 3 bases, and 6 bases stayed unmatched. The CDR3 spells CASSLGPGGWTDTQYF. CDR3 DNA: TGTGCCAGCAGCTTAGGTCCAGGGGGCTGGACAGATACGCAGTATTTT.

The chain combines TRBV27 with TRBJ1-2; D is possibly TRBD1 (6 bases). The V end lost 4 bases, the J end lost 3 bases, and 15 bases lay between the germline ends. The germline CDR1 and CDR2 sequences are MNHEY and SMNVEV (reference sequence). The CDR3 covers 15 residues. CDR3 DNA: TGTGCCAGCAGTTCAACAGGGCCGGTTGACTATGGCTACACCTTC. Its protein is CASSSTGPVDYGYTF.

The chain carries TRBV4-1 and TRBJ2-3; 9 bases fit TRBD2. V trimming: 0 bases; J trimming: 4 bases; junction bases outside the gene matches: 8. Germline CDR1 reads MGHRA; CDR2 reads YSYEKL. The CDR3 contains 17 residues. The CDR3 DNA sequence: TGCGCCAGCAGCCAAGATCCAGCGGGGGGAGAAGCAGATACGCAGTATTTT. It translates to CASSQDPAGGEADTQYF.

This clonotype was counted ten times or more. The chain links TRBV4-3 to TRBJ2-7; 9 nucleotides agree with TRBD2. Germline V gene sequence: CDR1 LGHNA, CDR2 YSLEER. Unmatched junction bases numbered 8, after V lost 4 bases and J lost 1 base. The CDR3 has 16 residues. Written as DNA, the CDR3 is TGCGCCAGCAGCCCTCGCGGAGCGGGGGGTTCCTACGAGCAGTACTTC. This codes for CASSPRGAGGSYEQYF.